The 23 T cell receptor beta chains below were found in one sample sequenced in a study of cytomegalovirus exposure and HLA in healthy donors. PCR involved 60 Vbeta and 13 Jbeta primers. Using immunoSEQ multiplex PCR, the repertoire was profiled, and TCRdb retains in-frame clones only, with some absent. The sample has approximately 90,000 clones, 75% to 80% seen once. The sample was PBMCs. These receptors came from a man under 40 in good health and CMV-seronegative.

The genes are TRBV11-2 and TRBJ1-2; 10 nucleotides match TRBD1. V shed 8 bases and J 6 bases; nucleotides not matched to a gene: 9. This CDR3 is 14 amino acids long. The germline V gene has CDR1 SGHAT and CDR2 FQNNGV. Here the CDR3 reads CASVQTGGWNGYTF. DNA of the CDR3: TGTGCCAGCGTACAGACAGGGGGCTGGAATGGCTACACCTTC.

V is TRBV29-1 and J is TRBJ2-5; D call uncertain. Trimming took off 5 bases at V and 3 bases at J, with 10 bases between the two ends. Germline V lookup: CDR1 SQVTM, CDR2 ANQGSEA. This CDR3 contains 12 residues. The CDR3 is CSVKSSEETQYF. Written as DNA, the CDR3 is TGCAGCGTTAAGTCCTCGGAAGAGACCCAGTACTTC.

The chain carries TRBV2 and TRBJ2-5; the D gene is possibly TRBD1 (5 bases). CDR3 size: 11 residues. The germline V and J ends were trimmed by 7 bases and 5 bases, with 8 bases remaining between them. In germline, CDR1 is SNHLY, CDR2 FYNNEI. The CDR3 spells CASKGWETQYF. The CDR3 bases are TGTGCCAGCAAGGGGTGGGAGACCCAGTACTTC.

The V call is TRBV2, the J call TRBJ1-1; TRBD1 aligns across 8 bases. Trimming cost V 2 bases and J 6 bases; bases outside gene matches: 5. The CDR3 extends over 14 amino acids. From germline, CDR1 is SNHLY and CDR2 FYNNEI. The CDR3: CASSEWTGTSEAFF. CDR3 in DNA: TGTGCCAGCAGTGAATGGACAGGGACATCTGAAGCTTTCTTT.

V and J are TRBV5-1 and TRBJ2-3; D may be TRBD1 (6 bases). Between the trimmed V and J ends, which lost 0 bases and 6 bases, there was a span of 23 bases. The CDR3 covers 18 residues. The germline V gene has CDR1 SGHRS and CDR2 YFSETQ. The CDR3 loop reads CASSLATHRARGVDTQYF. Here the CDR3 DNA reads TGCGCCAGCAGCTTGGCCACCCACAGGGCCCGGGGTGTCGATACGCAGTATTTT.

J is TRBJ1-2 and V is TRBV6-6, with 9 bases identical to TRBD1. The J segment lost 6 bases and the V segment lost 6 bases, leaving 5 bases of the junction unmatched. Germline V lookup: CDR1 MNHNY, CDR2 SVGAGI (reference sequence). This CDR3 is built from 13 residues. In DNA form, the CDR3 reads TGTGCCAGCAGCTGGACAGGGGATGATGGCTACACCTTC. It codes for CASSWTGDDGYTF.

The chain couples TRBV11-2 to TRBJ1-5, with 10 nucleotides matching TRBD1. The CDR3 contains 17 residues. V shed 1 base, J shed 3 bases, and the junction held 6 bases outside the gene matches. CDR1 is SGHAT and CDR2 is FQNNGV in the germline V gene. CDR3 in DNA: TGTGCCAGCAGCTTAGGCACCGGGACAGGGGTCAATCAGCCCCAGCATTTT. Its protein product is CASSLGTGTGVNQPQHF.

V gene TRBV9 combines with J gene TRBJ2-7; D gene unclear. This CDR3 has 14 residues. CDR1 is SGDLS, CDR2 YYNGEE, per germline. Trimming removed 0 bases from V and 3 bases from J, with 10 bases in between. DNA of the CDR3: TGTGCCAGCAGCGTAGGCACAGCTATCTACGAGCAGTACTTC. It specifies CASSVGTAIYEQYF.

Only a few counts were recorded for this clone. V and J are TRBV11-2 and TRBJ2-2; TRBD1 agrees at 7 bases. CDR3 length equals 13 residues. Germline V gene sequence: CDR1 SGHAT, CDR2 FQNNGV. CDR3 nucleotides: TGTGCGGACAGGAACGCGAACACCGGGGAGCTGTTTTTT. This codes for CADRNANTGELFF.

This clone was counted only a few times. This chain links TRBV7-9 with TRBJ2-1; D is possibly TRBD1 (6 bases). This CDR3 region has 13 residues. V was pared by 2 bases and J by 7 bases, with 9 bases between. Germline V gives CDR1 SEHNR, CDR2 FQNEAQ (reference sequence). CDR3 protein: CASSLFTGNEQFF. The CDR3 coding sequence is TGTGCCAGCAGCTTATTTACAGGGAATGAGCAGTTCTTC.

This chain connects TRBV2 to TRBJ2-1; the D gene is possibly TRBD2 (6 bases). The CDR3 totals 15 residues. The V gene's germline CDR1 is SNHLY and CDR2 FYNNEI. V was trimmed by 8 bases and J by 8 bases, leaving 22 bases between them. CDR3 nucleotide sequence: TGTGCCAGCGAGAAAGACTCTGGGTGGGGGGATGAGCAGTTCTTC. Residues: CASEKDSGWGDEQFF.

The V gene is TRBV6-5, the J gene TRBJ1-2, with TRBD1 identical over 10 bases. From germline, CDR1 is MNHEY and CDR2 SVGAGI. The CDR3 is 13 residues long. J gave up 2 bases and V 8 bases, and 2 bases lay outside the gene matches. The DNA for the CDR3 is TGTGCCAGCCGACAGGGGGCAAACTATGGCTACACCTTC. It specifies CASRQGANYGYTF.

By sample fraction, this clone is medium-sized (0.01 to 0.1%). V usage is TRBV6-4 and J usage is TRBJ2-2, with D unclear. Trimming removed 0 bases from V and 5 bases from J, with 4 bases in between. Looked up from germline, CDR1 is MRHNA and CDR2 is SNTAGT. The CDR3 length is 13 residues. The CDR3 here is CASSDSETGELFF. The CDR3 region has the DNA TGTGCCAGCAGTGACTCAGAGACCGGGGAGCTGTTTTTT.

The V call is TRBV6-5, the J call TRBJ1-1; perhaps TRBD1 as D (5 bases). CDR3 length equals 14 residues. Germline V gene lookup returns CDR1 MNHEY and CDR2 SVGAGI. The V end was cut by 4 bases, the J end by 3 bases, with 12 bases between. The CDR3 sequence: CASSLGGADTEAFF. The CDR3 region has the DNA TGTGCCAGCAGTTTGGGAGGGGCGGACACTGAAGCTTTCTTT.

V usage is TRBV11-2 and J usage is TRBJ2-2; 8 nucleotides line up with TRBD1. Germline CDR1 is SGHAT and CDR2 is FQNNGV. CDR3 length: 16 residues. V dropped 1 base and J dropped 3; count of bases not matched to a gene: 4. The DNA of the CDR3 is TGTGCCAGCAGCTTAGGGCAGGGGGCTCACACCGGGGAGCTGTTTTTT. Translating it yields CASSLGQGAHTGELFF.

The chain has TRBV7-9 and TRBJ1-1; 8 nucleotides agree with TRBD1. The CDR3 extends over 16 amino acids. CDR1 and CDR2 from the germline V gene are SEHNR and FQNEAQ (reference sequence). V dropped 6 bases and J dropped 4; count of bases not matched to a gene: 13. CDR3 coding DNA: TGTGCCAGCAGTAAAAACCGGGACAGGCCTCCCACTGAAGCTTTCTTT. It translates to CASSKNRDRPPTEAFF.

The chain uses TRBV11-2 and TRBJ2-5; D might be TRBD1 (6 bases). The J call may be mistaken, given a closer DNA end match to TRBJ2-7. The CDR3 has 15 residues. In germline, CDR1 is SGHAT, CDR2 FQNNGV. In nucleotides, the CDR3 is TGTGCCAGCAGCTTAACTGGGGGCGACGCCTACGAGCAGTACTTC. It yields the protein CASSLTGGDAYEQYF.

A note on this clone: Just one base apart from a much larger clone, this may be a read error. At the DNA level, this CDR3 is encoded by other sequences in the same sample as well. This rearrangement joins TRBV4-3 to TRBJ2-3; 9 bases are a match to TRBD2. Germline V CDR1 and CDR2: LGHNA, YSLEER. This CDR3 comprises 16 residues. The CDR3 protein is CASSQDLAGIADTQYF. In DNA form, the CDR3 reads TGCGCCAGCAGCCAAGATCTAGCGGGGATAGCAGATACACAGTATTTT.

The chain couples TRBV29-1 to TRBJ2-4, with D possibly TRBD1 on 7 matching bases. Germline CDR1 and CDR2: SQVTM and ANQGSEA. This CDR3 has 15 amino acids. Trimming shortened V by 0 bases and J by 0 bases, and 9 bases separated the two germline ends. The CDR3 bases are TGCAGCGTTGAAGACCAGGGGGGAGCCAAAAACATTCAGTACTTC. Protein: CSVEDQGGAKNIQYF.

This sequence joins TRBV29-1 and TRBJ2-3, with TRBD1 matching over 9 bases. Germline V gene lookup returns CDR1 SQVTM and CDR2 ANQGSEA. The CDR3 spans 12 residues. J gave up 8 bases and V 5 bases, and 5 bases lay outside the gene matches. CDR3 loop: CSVRDRETTQYF. In DNA, the CDR3 is TGCAGCGTTAGGGACAGGGAAACTACGCAGTATTTT.

The rearrangement uses TRBV19 and TRBJ1-4, with 7 bases identical to TRBD1. CDR1 is LNHDA and CDR2 is SQIVND in the germline V gene (reference sequence). With V trimmed by 6 bases and J by 4 bases, 8 bases remained unmatched. This CDR3 region has 15 residues. CDR3 region: CASSGRDSLNEKLFF. As DNA, the CDR3 is TGTGCCAGTAGCGGGCGGGACAGCCTTAATGAAAAACTGTTTTTT.

This clone was seen only once. The V and J genes are TRBV6-1 and TRBJ1-2, with 8 bases identical to TRBD1. Germline V CDR1 and CDR2: MNHNS, SASEGT. The CDR3 loop spans 13 amino acids. J gave up 6 bases and V 7 bases, and 7 bases lay outside the gene matches. CDR3 bases: TGTGCCAGCAATAAAGACAGGGGCGATGGCTACACCTTC. Its translation: CASNKDRGDGYTF.

This chain links TRBV2 with TRBJ2-3, with TRBD2 identical over 10 bases. V shed 7 bases and J 2 bases; nucleotides not matched to a gene: 3. The length of the CDR3 is 14 residues. Looked up from germline, CDR1 is SNHLY and CDR2 is FYNNEI. The CDR3 coding sequence is TGTGCCAGCAAAGCGGGAGGGTACACAGATACGCAGTATTTT. Amino acid sequence: CASKAGGYTDTQYF. The variable domain in full, completed from reference TRBV2 and TRBJ2-3, reads EPEVTQTPSHQVTQMGQEVILRCVPISNHLYFYWYRQILGQKVEFLVSFYNNEISEKSEIFDDQFSVERPDGSNFTLKIRSTKLEDSAMYFCASKAGGYTDTQYFGPGTRLTVL.